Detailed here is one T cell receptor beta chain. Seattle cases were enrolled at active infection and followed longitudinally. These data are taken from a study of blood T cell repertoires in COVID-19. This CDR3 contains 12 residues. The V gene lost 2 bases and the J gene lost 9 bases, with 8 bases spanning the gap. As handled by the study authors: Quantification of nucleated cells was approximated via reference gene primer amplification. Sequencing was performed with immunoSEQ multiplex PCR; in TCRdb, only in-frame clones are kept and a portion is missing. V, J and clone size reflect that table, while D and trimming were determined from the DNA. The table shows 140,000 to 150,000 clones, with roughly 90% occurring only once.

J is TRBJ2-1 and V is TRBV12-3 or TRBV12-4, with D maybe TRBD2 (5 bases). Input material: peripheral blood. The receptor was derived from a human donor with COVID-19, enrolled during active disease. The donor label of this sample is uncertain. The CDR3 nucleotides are TGTGCCAGCAGTTTACTAGCAATTGAGCAGTTCTTC. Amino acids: CASSLLAIEQFF.